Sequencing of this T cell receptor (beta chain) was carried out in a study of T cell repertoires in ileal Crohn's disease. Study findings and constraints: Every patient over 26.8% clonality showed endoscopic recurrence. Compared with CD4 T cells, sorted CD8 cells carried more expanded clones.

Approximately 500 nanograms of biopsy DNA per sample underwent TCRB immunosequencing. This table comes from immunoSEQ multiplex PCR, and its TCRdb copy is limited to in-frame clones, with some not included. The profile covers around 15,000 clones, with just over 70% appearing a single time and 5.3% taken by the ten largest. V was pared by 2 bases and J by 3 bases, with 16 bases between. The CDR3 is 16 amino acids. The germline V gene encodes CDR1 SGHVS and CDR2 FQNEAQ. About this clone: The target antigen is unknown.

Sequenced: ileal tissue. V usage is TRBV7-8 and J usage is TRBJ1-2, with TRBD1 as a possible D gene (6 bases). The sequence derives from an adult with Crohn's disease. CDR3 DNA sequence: TGTGCCAGCAGCTTACTAAGGGGGAAGGGCGACTATGGCTACACCTTC. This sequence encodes CASSLLRGKGDYGYTF.